The sequence of this T cell receptor beta chain was determined in a study of blood T cell repertoires in COVID-19. Study context: Samples taken during acute and convalescent COVID-19 were collected in the United States, Italy and Spain. From T cells, B-cell-depleted T cells, or PBMCs came the material, which was cDNA or gDNA.

This table comes from immunoSEQ multiplex PCR, and its TCRdb copy is limited to in-frame clones, with some not included. This table has more than 95,000 clones, more than 60% appearing once. The CDR3 contains 13 residues. The V and J ends lost 8 bases and 1 base respectively, with 8 bases between them. Germline V gene lookup returns CDR1 MNHEY and CDR2 SVGAGI. The origin of this receptor is a man between 70 and 80 years old with acute or convalescent COVID-19. The chain links TRBV6-5 to TRBJ2-2; no clear D. The source material was peripheral blood. CDR3 bases: TGTGCCAGCTCAACGGGGAACACCGGGGAGCTGTTTTTT. Its translation is CASSTGNTGELFF.